One sample yielded the 20 T cell receptor beta chains listed below, sequenced in a study of cytomegalovirus exposure and HLA in healthy donors. The PCR ran on 60 Vbeta and 13 Jbeta primers. The data were produced by immunoSEQ multiplex PCR, yet TCRdb's version contains in-frame clones alone and is incomplete. The sample consists of approximately 120,000 clones, roughly two thirds of them appearing once. The specimen sequenced was PBMCs. Receptors originate from a man aged 40-49 years in good health and CMV-seronegative.

The chain links TRBV5-8 to TRBJ2-2; weak D call: TRBD2 (5 bases). Per the germline V gene, CDR1 is SGHTS and CDR2 is YDEGEE. Trimming left V 0 bases short and J 0 bases short, with 6 bases between. The CDR3 is made up of 15 amino acids. The CDR3 loop is CASSLGETNTGELFF. The DNA for the CDR3 is TGTGCCAGCAGCTTGGGGGAGACGAACACCGGGGAGCTGTTTTTT.

The CDR3: CASSDQGISPLHF. CDR3 nucleotide sequence: TGTGCCAGCAGTGACCAGGGAATTTCACCCCTCCACTTT. This rearrangement joins TRBV2 to TRBJ1-6; D is perhaps TRBD1 (5 bases). Trimming left V 3 bases short and J 9 bases short, with 9 bases between. Germline CDR1 reads SNHLY; CDR2 reads FYNNEI. This CDR3 has 13 residues.

The DNA for the CDR3 is TGTGCCAGCAGCCCCCGGGACAGGGAAGGCCTCTATGGCTACACCTTC. Translated, it gives CASSPRDREGLYGYTF. The chain links TRBV4-2 to TRBJ1-2, with 9 bases fitting TRBD1. This CDR3 contains 16 residues. Per the germline V gene, CDR1 is LGHNA and CDR2 is YNFKEQ. Trimming at V came to 4 bases and at J to 4 bases, leaving 10 bases not matched to a gene.

The J gene is TRBJ2-5, the V gene TRBV9; the D gene is possibly TRBD1 (6 bases). Trimming removed 3 bases at V and 2 bases at J, with 17 bases between. The length of the CDR3 is 16 residues. Germline V lookup: CDR1 SGDLS, CDR2 YYNGEE. DNA for the CDR3: TGTGCCAGCAGCGAGGGGAACAGGGAGAGGCAAGAGACCCAGTACTTC. Translating it yields CASSEGNRERQETQYF.

This chain joins TRBV6-5 and TRBJ2-1; tentative D call: TRBD2 (5 bases). In germline, CDR1 is MNHEY, CDR2 SVGAGI. The CDR3 is 12 amino acids. The V end was cut by 8 bases, the J end by 10 bases, with 15 bases between. CDR3 sequence reads: CASGSARREQFF. As DNA, the CDR3 is TGTGCCAGCGGGAGCGCCAGACGGGAGCAGTTCTTC.

The genes are TRBV5-5 and TRBJ2-6, with a possible D match to TRBD1 (6 bases). The CDR3 has 15 amino acids. The V end was cut by 0 bases, the J end by 2 bases, with 6 bases between. Germline CDR1 SGHKS, CDR2 YYEKEE (reference sequence). CDR3 loop: CASSLEGAGANVLTF. DNA for the CDR3: TGTGCCAGCAGCTTGGAGGGGGCTGGGGCCAACGTCCTGACTTTC.

In its sample, this clone was seen a few times. This sequence joins TRBV18 and TRBJ1-1; D is possibly TRBD1 (6 bases). The germline V gene has CDR1 KGHSH and CDR2 LQKENI. The CDR3 is 16 residues long. V lost 0 bases and J 4 bases, leaving 15 bases between the germline ends. The DNA of the CDR3 is TGTGCCAGCTCACCACCGAACAGGGAGAGATTCACTGAAGCTTTCTTT. As protein: CASSPPNRERFTEAFF.

The chain employs TRBV7-9 and TRBJ1-1; maybe TRBD1 (5 bases). Germline CDR1 and CDR2: SEHNR and FQNEAQ (reference sequence). V gave up 6 bases and J gave up 6 bases, with 23 bases separating them. This CDR3 spans 16 amino acids. The CDR3 region has the DNA TGTGCCAGCAGTGACATGGTGTTATGGGGGGTCCCTGAAGCTTTCTTT. This gives the protein CASSDMVLWGVPEAFF. Supplemented by reference TRBV7-9 and TRBJ1-1, the full variable domain reads DTGVSQNPRHKITKRGQNVTFRCDPISEHNRLYWYRQTLGQGPEFLTYFQNEAQLEKSRLLSDRFSAERPKGSFSTLEIQRTEQGDSAMYLCASSDMVLWGVPEAFFGQGTRLTVV.

This clone was observed a few times. The chain combines TRBV11-2 with TRBJ1-5; 8 bases map to TRBD1. Germline CDR1 and CDR2: SGHAT and FQNNGV. After removal of 8 bases from V and 7 bases from J, the junction contained 10 bases not matched to a gene. The CDR3 has 14 residues. In DNA form, the CDR3 reads TGTGCCAGCGACCCGGGACAGGCCAAACAGCCCCAGCATTTT. This translates into CASDPGQAKQPQHF.

This clone came up once. The V gene is TRBV6-4, the J gene TRBJ2-1, with D maybe TRBD2 (6 bases). The CDR3 is 14 amino acids. The V end lost 3 bases, the J end lost 5 bases, and 11 bases lay between the germline ends. Germline CDR1 MRHNA, CDR2 SNTAGT. The CDR3 reads CASSEVGLNNEQFF. CDR3 nucleotides: TGTGCCAGCAGTGAAGTGGGACTGAACAATGAGCAGTTCTTC.

A single count supports this clone. This chain links TRBV9 with TRBJ1-5; D may be TRBD1 (5 bases). Germline V gene sequence: CDR1 SGDLS, CDR2 YYNGEE. With 4 bases removed from V and 6 bases from J, the gap between germline ends came to 17 bases. The CDR3 covers 15 residues. The CDR3 DNA follows: TGTGCCAGCAGCCTAAGCCGGGTGCAGGGTCAGCCCCAGCATTTT. This translates into CASSLSRVQGQPQHF.

The chain carries TRBV7-3 and TRBJ2-2; 8 nucleotides agree with TRBD2. J was trimmed by 3 bases and V by 6 bases; bases with no gene match: 9. Germline CDR1 reads SGHTA; CDR2 reads FQGTGA. CDR3 length: 16 amino acids. The CDR3 reads CASSPERGYHTGELFF. The CDR3 DNA follows: TGTGCCAGCAGTCCTGAGCGGGGGTATCACACCGGGGAGCTGTTTTTT.

This clone was recorded a few times. The chain links TRBV10-3 to TRBJ2-2, with 8 bases lining up with TRBD2. Per germline, CDR1 ENHRY and CDR2 SYGVKD. Unmatched junction bases numbered 1, after V lost 2 bases and J lost 2 bases. The CDR3 is 15 residues long. This CDR3 is CAISERGGNTGELFF. Written as DNA, the CDR3 is TGTGCCATCAGTGAGCGGGGGGGTAACACCGGGGAGCTGTTTTTT.

The J gene is TRBJ2-7, the V gene TRBV4-3; possible D gene TRBD2, 6 bases. Germline V lookup: CDR1 LGHNA, CDR2 YSLEER. The CDR3 has 14 amino acids. V shed 0 bases and J shed 3 bases, with 9 bases lying between them. CDR3 sequence reads: CASSQDRRGYEQYF. The DNA for the CDR3 is TGCGCCAGCAGCCAAGATAGGAGGGGCTACGAGCAGTACTTC.

The gene calls are TRBV7-8 and TRBJ1-2; a weak D match, TRBD1 (6 bases). This CDR3 has 13 amino acids. The V end was cut by 1 base, the J end by 4 bases, with 7 bases between. CDR1 is SGHVS and CDR2 is FQNEAQ in the germline V gene. The CDR3 spells CASSLGTAYGYTF. CDR3 DNA sequence: TGTGCCAGCAGCTTAGGGACAGCCTATGGCTACACCTTC.

This chain links TRBV19 with TRBJ2-4; no reliable D call. The V gene's germline CDR1 is LNHDA and CDR2 SQIVND (reference sequence). The CDR3 runs 13 residues. Trimming pared 1 base from V and 5 bases from J, leaving 6 bases between. The CDR3: CASSIGGENIQYF. CDR3 bases: TGTGCCAGTAGTATAGGAGGAGAAAACATTCAGTACTTC.

V gene TRBV19 combines with J gene TRBJ1-1; possibly TRBD1 for D (5 bases). The CDR3 is 14 residues long. CDR1 LNHDA and CDR2 SQIVND come from the germline V gene (reference sequence). Trimming took 2 bases from V and 0 from J, leaving 7 bases between them. This CDR3 reads CASSIYRMNTEAFF. The CDR3 DNA reads as TGTGCCAGTAGTATATACAGGATGAACACTGAAGCTTTCTTT.

V and J are TRBV29-1 and TRBJ1-2, with D tentatively TRBD1 (5 bases). V lost 4 bases, J lost 3 bases, and 9 bases lay in between. The CDR3 is made up of 12 amino acids. Germline V lookup: CDR1 SQVTM, CDR2 ANQGSEA. The CDR3 sequence is CSVVGRDYGYTF. The CDR3 DNA reads TGCAGCGTTGTCGGCAGGGACTATGGCTACACCTTC.

This clone showed up just a few times. The gene calls are TRBV27 and TRBJ2-2, with D unresolved. Germline values: CDR1 MNHEY, CDR2 SMNVEV (reference sequence). Trimming stripped 7 bases from V and 4 bases from J, with 25 bases between. This CDR3 spans 18 amino acids. The CDR3 DNA is TGTGCCAGCACGCAATCCAGTTTCGAGGCCTCGGTCACCGGGGAGCTGTTTTTT. Translating it yields CASTQSSFEASVTGELFF.

This clone occurred once. The CDR3 bases are TGTGCCAGCTCATCCGTGAACACCGGGGAGCTGTTTTTT. Translating gives CASSSVNTGELFF. The chain combines TRBV18 with TRBJ2-2, with D unclear. Trimming removed 5 bases at V and 1 base at J, with 5 bases between. The CDR3 is 13 amino acids. Germline V gene lookup returns CDR1 KGHSH and CDR2 LQKENI. Together with reference TRBV18 and TRBJ2-2, the CDR3 gives the full variable domain: NAGVMQNPRHLVRRRGQEARLRCSPMKGHSHVYWYRQLPEEGLKFMVYLQKENIIDESGMPKERFSAEFPKEGPSILRIQQVVRGDSAAYFCASSSVNTGELFFGEGSRLTVL.